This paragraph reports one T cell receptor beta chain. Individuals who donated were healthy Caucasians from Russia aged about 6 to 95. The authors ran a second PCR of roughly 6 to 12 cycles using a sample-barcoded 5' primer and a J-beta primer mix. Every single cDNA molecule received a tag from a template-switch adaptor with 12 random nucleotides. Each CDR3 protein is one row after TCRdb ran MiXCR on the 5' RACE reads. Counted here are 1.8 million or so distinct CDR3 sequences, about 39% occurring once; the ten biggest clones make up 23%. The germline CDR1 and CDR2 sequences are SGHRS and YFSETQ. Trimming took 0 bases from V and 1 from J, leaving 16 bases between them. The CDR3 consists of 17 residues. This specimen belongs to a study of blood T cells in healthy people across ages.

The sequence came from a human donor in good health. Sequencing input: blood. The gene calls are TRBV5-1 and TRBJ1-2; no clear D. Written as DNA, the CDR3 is TGCGCCAGCAGCTTGGAATCTCGCAGAAGACGTAACTATGGCTACACCTTC. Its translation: CASSLESRRRRNYGYTF.